This T cell receptor (beta chain) emerged from a study of T cell changes during pregnancy in multiple sclerosis. V was cut by 7 bases and J by 8 bases, with 15 bases left in between. Germline V gene data show CDR1 as LNHDA and CDR2 as SQIVND (reference sequence). The CDR3 runs to 13 residues. Data came from immunoSEQ multiplex PCR; TCRdb stores just in-frame clones and leaves some out. The sample includes approximately 34,000 clones, almost 90% seen only once; the top ten take under 6%. This clonotype originated in a female donor with multiple sclerosis, enrolled in a pregnancy study. This sequence joins TRBV19 and TRBJ1-5; D might be TRBD1 (6 bases). The starting material was CD8+ T cells from peripheral blood mononuclear cells, obtained after pregnancy. The CDR3 DNA follows: TGTGCCAGTACGGACAGCCTATTGGAGCCCCAGCATTTT. The encoded protein is CASTDSLLEPQHF.